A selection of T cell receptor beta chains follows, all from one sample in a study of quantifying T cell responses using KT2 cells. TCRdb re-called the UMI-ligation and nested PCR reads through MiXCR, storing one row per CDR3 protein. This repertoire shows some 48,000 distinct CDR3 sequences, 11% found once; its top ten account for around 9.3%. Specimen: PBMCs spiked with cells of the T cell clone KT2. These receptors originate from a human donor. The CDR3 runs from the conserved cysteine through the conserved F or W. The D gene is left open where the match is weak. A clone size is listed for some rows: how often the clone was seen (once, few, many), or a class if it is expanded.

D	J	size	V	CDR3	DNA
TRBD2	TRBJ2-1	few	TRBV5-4	CASSSSGTSVNEQFF	TGTGCCAGCAGTTCTTCCGGGACTAGCGTCAATGAGCAGTTCTTC
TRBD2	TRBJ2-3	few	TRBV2	CASSKTSGVADTQYF	TGTGCCAGCAGTAAGACTAGCGGGGTCGCAGATACGCAGTATTTT
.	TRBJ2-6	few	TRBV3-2	CARRQGSGANVLTF	TGTGCCAGACGCCAGGGATCTGGGGCCAACGTCCTGACTTTC
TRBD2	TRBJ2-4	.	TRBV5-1	CASSPSGGGVIQYF	TGCGCCAGCAGCCCGAGCGGGGGTGGCGTCATTCAGTACTTC
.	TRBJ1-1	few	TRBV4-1	CASSQDRITEAFF	TGCGCCAGCAGCCAAGATAGAATCACTGAAGCTTTCTTT
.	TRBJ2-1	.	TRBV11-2	CASSLVQGGLSEQFF	TGTGCCAGCAGCTTAGTTCAGGGAGGCCTAAGTGAGCAGTTCTTC
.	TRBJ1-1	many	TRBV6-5	CASSYRVGTEAFF	TGTGCCAGCAGTTACAGGGTTGGGACTGAAGCTTTCTTT
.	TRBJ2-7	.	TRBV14	CASSQVPDSYEQYF	TGTGCCAGCAGCCAAGTTCCGGACTCCTACGAGCAGTACTTC
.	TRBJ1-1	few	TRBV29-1	CSVAGQLNTEAFF	TGCAGCGTGGCGGGGCAGCTGAACACTGAAGCTTTCTTT
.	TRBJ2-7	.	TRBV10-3	CAISESNDGSYEQYF	TGTGCCATCAGTGAGTCGAATGACGGGTCCTACGAGCAGTACTTC
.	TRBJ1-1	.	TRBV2	CASTGEQGTEAFF	TGTGCCAGCACCGGGGAACAGGGCACTGAAGCTTTCTTT
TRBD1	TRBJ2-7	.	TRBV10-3	CAISDRGNSYEQYF	TGTGCCATCAGCGACAGGGGGAACTCCTACGAGCAGTACTTC
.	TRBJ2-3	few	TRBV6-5	CASSKWQRTDTQYF	TGTGCCAGCTCGAAGTGGCAGAGAACAGATACGCAGTATTTT
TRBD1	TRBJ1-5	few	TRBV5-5	CASSLGPGGWQPQHF	TGTGCCAGCAGCTTGGGTCCAGGGGGTTGGCAGCCCCAGCATTTT
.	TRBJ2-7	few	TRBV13	CASSFGQSYEQYF	TGTGCCAGCAGCTTCGGACAGTCCTACGAGCAGTACTTC
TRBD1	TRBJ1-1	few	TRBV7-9	CASSLDGQGRAFF	TGTGCCAGCAGCTTAGATGGACAGGGGAGGGCTTTCTTT
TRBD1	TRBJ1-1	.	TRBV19	CASSPTGGLLSTEAFF	TGTGCCAGTAGTCCAACAGGGGGGCTACTCAGCACTGAAGCTTTCTTT
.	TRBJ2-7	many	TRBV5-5	CASSLVVLATYEQYF	TGTGCCAGCAGCTTAGTAGTCCTCGCTACCTACGAGCAGTACTTC
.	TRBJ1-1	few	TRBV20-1	CSLTSGFMNTEAFF	TGCAGTCTAACTTCAGGCTTCATGAACACTGAAGCTTTCTTT
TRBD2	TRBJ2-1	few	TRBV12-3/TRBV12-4	CASSSTSPPLNEQFF	TGTGCCAGCAGCTCGACTAGCCCCCCTCTCAATGAGCAGTTCTTC
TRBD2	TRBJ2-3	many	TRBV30	CAWSPGLADTDTQYF	TGTGCCTGGAGCCCGGGACTAGCGGACACAGATACGCAGTATTTT
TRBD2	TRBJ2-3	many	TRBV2	CASSTPQREGRRRADTQYF	TGTGCCAGCAGTACCCCTCAGCGGGAGGGCCGACGGCGTGCAGATACGCAGTATTTT
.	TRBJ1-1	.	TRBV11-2	CASSRSGATPRAFF	TGTGCCAGCAGCCGTTCAGGGGCAACCCCAAGGGCTTTCTTT
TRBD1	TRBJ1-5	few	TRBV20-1	CSARDHPQTGWNQPQHF	TGCAGTGCTAGAGATCATCCACAGACAGGGTGGAATCAGCCCCAGCATTTT
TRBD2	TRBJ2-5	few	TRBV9	CASSPQSGGLVKETQYF	TGTGCCAGCAGCCCTCAGTCCGGGGGACTAGTAAAAGAGACCCAGTACTTC
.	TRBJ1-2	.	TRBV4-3	CASSQGIIGNYGYTF	TGCGCCAGCAGCCAAGGTATTATAGGAAACTATGGCTACACCTTC
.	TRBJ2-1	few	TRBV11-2	CASSLDILGGSSHEQFF	TGTGCCAGCAGCTTAGATATCCTAGGGGGGAGTAGTCATGAGCAGTTCTTC
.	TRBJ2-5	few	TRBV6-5	CASSYSLVQETQYF	TGTGCCAGCAGTTACTCACTAGTCCAAGAGACCCAGTACTTC
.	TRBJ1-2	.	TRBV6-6	CASRGAATEGYNF	TGTGCCAGCAGAGGGGCCGCAACAGAAGGCTACAACTTC
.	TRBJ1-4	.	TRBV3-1	CASSQDGHWPNEKLFF	TGTGCCAGCAGCCAAGATGGGCATTGGCCTAATGAAAAACTGTTTTTT
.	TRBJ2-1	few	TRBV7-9	CASSRDTYNEQFF	TGTGCCAGCAGCCGGGACACCTACAATGAGCAGTTCTTC
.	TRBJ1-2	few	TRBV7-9	CASSSGLEIYGYTF	TGTGCCAGCAGCTCGGGTTTAGAGATCTATGGCTACACCTTC
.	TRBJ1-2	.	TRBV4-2	CASTSYRDTTNYGYTF	TGTGCCAGCACTTCCTACCGGGACACCACTAACTATGGCTACACCTTC
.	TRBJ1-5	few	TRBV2	CASSEVRSNQPQHF	TGTGCCAGCAGTGAAGTTCGGAGCAATCAGCCCCAGCATTTT
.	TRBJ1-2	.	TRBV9	CASSVGSFYTF	TGTGCCAGCAGCGTAGGAAGCTTCTACACCTTC
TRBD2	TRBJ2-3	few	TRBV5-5	CASSLFRGGGIDTQYF	TGTGCCAGCAGCTTGTTTCGCGGGGGGGGTATAGATACGCAGTATTTT
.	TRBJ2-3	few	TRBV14	CASSQIYRDTQYF	TGTGCCAGCAGCCAAATTTATCGGGATACGCAGTATTTT
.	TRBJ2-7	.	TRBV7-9	CASSLARRAPYEQYF	TGTGCCAGCAGCTTAGCTCGACGGGCGCCCTACGAGCAGTACTTC
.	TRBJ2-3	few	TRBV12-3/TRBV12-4	CASSPRAGGGTDTQYF	TGTGCCAGCAGCCCTCGGGCCGGGGGTGGTACAGATACGCAGTATTTT
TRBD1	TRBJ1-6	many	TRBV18	CASSPTGVESPLHF	TGTGCCAGCTCCCCAACAGGGGTGGAATCACCCCTCCACTTT
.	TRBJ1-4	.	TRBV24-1	CATSGGRQANEKLFF	TGTGCCACCAGTGGGGGACGACAGGCTAATGAAAAACTGTTTTTT
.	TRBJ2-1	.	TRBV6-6	CASSYTAGRGNNEQFF	TGTGCCAGCAGTTACACGGCAGGGCGGGGTAACAATGAGCAGTTCTTC
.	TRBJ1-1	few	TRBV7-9	CASSLADKGTEAFF	TGTGCCAGCAGCTTAGCTGATAAGGGCACTGAAGCTTTCTTT
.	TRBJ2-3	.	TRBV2	CASTRDYTDTQYF	TGTGCCAGCACACGAGATTACACAGATACGCAGTATTTT
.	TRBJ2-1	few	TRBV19	CASSIGGNEQFF	TGTGCCAGTAGTATAGGAGGGAATGAGCAGTTCTTC
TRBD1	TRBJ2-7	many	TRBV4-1	CASSQADRGDEQYF	TGCGCCAGCAGCCAAGCAGACAGGGGCGACGAGCAGTACTTC
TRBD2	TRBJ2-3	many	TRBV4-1	CASSPSISGGATDTQYF	TGCGCCAGCAGCCCTTCGATTAGCGGGGGGGCAACAGATACGCAGTATTTT
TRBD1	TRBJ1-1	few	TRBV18	CASSPPTGDRTEAFF	TGTGCCAGCTCGCCGCCAACAGGGGATCGGACTGAAGCTTTCTTT
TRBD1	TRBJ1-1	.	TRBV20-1	CSARPQGYTEAFF	TGCAGTGCTAGACCACAGGGGTACACTGAAGCTTTCTTT
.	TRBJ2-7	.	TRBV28	CASSYRIAYEQYF	TGTGCCAGCAGCTACAGGATTGCCTACGAGCAGTACTTC
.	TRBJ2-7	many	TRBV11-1	CASSLGQEYYEQYF	TGTGCCAGCAGCTTAGGACAGGAATACTACGAGCAGTACTTC
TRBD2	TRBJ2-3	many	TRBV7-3	CASSPPGGRVTDTQYF	TGTGCCAGCAGCCCTCCGGGGGGGCGGGTCACAGATACGCAGTATTTT
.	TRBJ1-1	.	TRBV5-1	CASRVDSEGVYGAFF	TGCGCCAGCAGAGTAGACAGTGAAGGGGTCTATGGAGCTTTCTTT